These T cell receptor beta chains were read from a single sample in a study of pediatric ulcerative colitis. TCRdb's table, derived via immunoSEQ multiplex PCR, lists solely in-frame clones and lacks some. The sample lists 40,000 to 55,000 clones, about 79% occurring once. Sequencing input: gut tissue. The receptors were gathered from a girl aged 10 to 17 with moderate ulcerative colitis. Both conserved end residues are part of each CDR3. D genes are given only for firm matches. Clone size is stated in some rows and not others, as once, few, many or a class when expanded.

V: TRBV28; size: -; J: TRBJ1-4; D: -; DNA: TGTGCCAGCTGCAAGGGGGGCGGAGAAAAACTGTTTTTT; CDR3: CASCKGGGEKLFF
V: TRBV29-1; size: -; J: TRBJ2-2; D: TRBD2; DNA: TGCAGCTATGGAACTAGCGGGGGGATAAGGAACACCGGGGAGCTGTTTTTT; CDR3: CSYGTSGGIRNTGELFF
V: TRBV7-8; size: few; J: TRBJ2-7; D: TRBD1; DNA: TGTGCCAGCAGCATACGGACAGGAACTACTACCTACGAGCAGTACTTC; CDR3: CASSIRTGTTTYEQYF
V: TRBV2; size: -; J: TRBJ1-1; D: TRBD1; DNA: TGTGCCACCTCGGGACAGAGAAACACTGAAGCTTTCTTT; CDR3: CATSGQRNTEAFF
V: TRBV6-5; size: -; J: TRBJ1-2; D: -; DNA: TGTGCCAGCAGTTACTCAACAGGGCTTAGTGGTGGCTACACCTTC; CDR3: CASSYSTGLSGGYTF
V: TRBV30; size: -; J: TRBJ2-7; D: TRBD1; DNA: TGTGCCTGGGTCCGGGACAGGGGGGGTAAGCAGTACTTC; CDR3: CAWVRDRGGKQYF
V: TRBV5-4; size: -; J: TRBJ2-7; D: -; DNA: TGTGCCAGCAGCACGGACGGGACCTACGAGCAGTACTTC; CDR3: CASSTDGTYEQYF
V: TRBV27; size: -; J: TRBJ1-6; D: -; DNA: TGTGCCAGCAGTCTGCAGGGGAAAGGTTCACCCCTCCACTTT; CDR3: CASSLQGKGSPLHF
V: TRBV28; size: few; J: TRBJ2-2; D: TRBD1; DNA: TGTGCCAGCACCCGACAGGGGTTACTGAACACCGGGGAGCTGTTTTTT; CDR3: CASTRQGLLNTGELFF
V: TRBV5-3; size: -; J: TRBJ2-7; D: -; DNA: TGTGCCAGAAGCTCAAAACAGGGAAACTCCTACGAGCAGTACTTC; CDR3: CARSSKQGNSYEQYF
V: TRBV5-1; size: -; J: TRBJ2-2; D: -; DNA: TGCGCCAGCAGCTTGGAAGGGACCGGGGAGCTGTTTTTT; CDR3: CASSLEGTGELFF
V: TRBV28; size: -; J: TRBJ1-2; D: TRBD1; DNA: TGTGCCAGCAGATTGACAGGGGAAGCCTATGGCTACACCTTC; CDR3: CASRLTGEAYGYTF
V: TRBV5-1; size: -; J: TRBJ1-2; D: TRBD1; DNA: TGCGCCAGCAGCTTTACAGGGGGCGCTAACTATGGCTACACCTTC; CDR3: CASSFTGGANYGYTF
V: TRBV5-4; size: -; J: TRBJ1-2; D: -; DNA: TGTGCCAGCAGCTTTGAGATAACTAACTATGGCTACACCTTC; CDR3: CASSFEITNYGYTF
V: TRBV4-3; size: -; J: TRBJ2-1; D: -; DNA: TGCGCCAGCAGCCAAGAAGTACAGGGACAGCAGTTCTTC; CDR3: CASSQEVQGQQFF
V: TRBV27; size: -; J: TRBJ2-7; D: TRBD1; DNA: TGTGCCAGCAGAGATTTCGGGACAGGGAAGGACGAGCAGTACTTC; CDR3: CASRDFGTGKDEQYF
V: TRBV6-5; size: few; J: TRBJ2-1; D: TRBD2; DNA: TGTGCCAGCAAGGGCGGGAGGAGGAACAATGAGCAGTTCTTC; CDR3: CASKGGRRNNEQFF
V: TRBV25-1; size: -; J: TRBJ1-1; D: TRBD1; DNA: TGTGCCAGCAGTGACCGAACAGGGGGCACCGAAGCTTTCTTT; CDR3: CASSDRTGGTEAFF
V: TRBV30; size: few; J: TRBJ1-5; D: -; DNA: TGTGCCTGGAGCCTGCCCTCTCAGCCCCAGCATTTT; CDR3: CAWSLPSQPQHF
V: TRBV10-3; size: once; J: TRBJ2-7; D: -; DNA: TGTGCCATCAGTCCCCTATCCTACGAGCAGTACTTC; CDR3: CAISPLSYEQYF